This TCR beta chain was documented in a study of vaccination effects on CD4 cells after COVID-19. Germline values: CDR1 KGHDR, CDR2 SFDVKD. The CDR3 covers 17 residues. With V trimmed by 4 bases and J by 1 base, 9 bases remained unmatched. Concerning this clone itself: Its cognate antigen is unknown.

Peptide-pool stimulation followed by sequencing identified expanded antigen-specific CD4+ clonotypes in the ViraFEST assay. Investigators separated out CD4+ T cells once around 11 days of culture had passed. Each participant received a vaccine that was either BNT162b2 or mRNA-1273, given as two doses. Profiled with immunoSEQ multiplex PCR; TCRdb holds only in-frame clones, not every one. Here the sample spans some 30,000 clones, 80% being singletons. The J gene is TRBJ1-2, the V gene TRBV24-1, with 9 bases that match TRBD1. This specimen was CD4+ T cells from PBMCs cultured with SARS-CoV-2 spike peptides, taken after COVID-19 vaccination. The origin of this receptor is a human donor who received a COVID-19 vaccine. Some clones in this sample may be carry-over from other donors' samples. This chain's CDR3 is CATSDSGTGFLNYGYTF. The CDR3 DNA reads TGTGCCACCAGTGACTCCGGGACAGGGTTCCTTAACTATGGCTACACCTTC.